This TCR beta chain appears in the sequencing data of a study of blood T cells in healthy people across ages. Study-wide results and limits: TCR beta diversity correlated strongly with naive T cell percentage.

No fewer than 7 million PBMCs went into each sample. The authors extracted at least 6 micrograms of total RNA per sample. CDR1 MNHEY and CDR2 SMNVEV come from the germline V gene (reference sequence). This CDR3 has 15 residues. V was trimmed by 2 bases and J by 4 bases, leaving 11 bases between them. The second PCR ran about 6 to 12 cycles with a sample-barcoded 5' primer and J-beta primers. CDR3-containing paired-end reads numbering at least 2.5 million came from each sample. Each CDR3 protein gets one entry after TCRdb re-called the 5' RACE reads with MiXCR. The table has 2 million or so distinct CDR3 sequences, about 49% seen once. A word on this clonotype: The antigen is unknown.

This sequence originates from a woman aged 40 to 49 in good health. The chain has TRBV27 and TRBJ1-4, with a weak D call TRBD1 (6 bases). Sequences were obtained from blood. The CDR3 DNA is TGTGCCAGCAGTTTAATACAGGGCAATAATGAAAAACTGTTTTTT. Translation: CASSLIQGNNEKLFF. Using reference TRBV27 and TRBJ1-4 for the parts outside the CDR3, the full variable domain is EAQVTQNPRYLITVTGKKLTVTCSQNMNHEYMSWYRQDPGLGLRQIYYSMNVEVTDKGDVPEGYKVSRKEKRNFPLILESPSPNQTSLYFCASSLIQGNNEKLFFGSGTQLSVL.